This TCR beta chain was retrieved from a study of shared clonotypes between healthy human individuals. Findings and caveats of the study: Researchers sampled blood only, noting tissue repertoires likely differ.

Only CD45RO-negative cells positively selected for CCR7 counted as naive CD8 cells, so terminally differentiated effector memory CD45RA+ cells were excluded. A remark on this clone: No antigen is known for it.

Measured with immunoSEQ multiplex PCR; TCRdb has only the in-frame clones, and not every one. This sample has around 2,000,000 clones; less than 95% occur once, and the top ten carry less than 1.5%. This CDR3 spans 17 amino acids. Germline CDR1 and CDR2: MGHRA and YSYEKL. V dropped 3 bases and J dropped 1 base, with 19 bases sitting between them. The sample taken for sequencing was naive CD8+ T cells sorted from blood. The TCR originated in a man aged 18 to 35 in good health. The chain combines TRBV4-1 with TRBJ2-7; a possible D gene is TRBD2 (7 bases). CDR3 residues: CASSQGGAWAFSYEQYF. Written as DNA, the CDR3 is TGCGCCAGCAGCCAGGGGGGGGCTTGGGCCTTTTCCTACGAGCAGTACTTC.